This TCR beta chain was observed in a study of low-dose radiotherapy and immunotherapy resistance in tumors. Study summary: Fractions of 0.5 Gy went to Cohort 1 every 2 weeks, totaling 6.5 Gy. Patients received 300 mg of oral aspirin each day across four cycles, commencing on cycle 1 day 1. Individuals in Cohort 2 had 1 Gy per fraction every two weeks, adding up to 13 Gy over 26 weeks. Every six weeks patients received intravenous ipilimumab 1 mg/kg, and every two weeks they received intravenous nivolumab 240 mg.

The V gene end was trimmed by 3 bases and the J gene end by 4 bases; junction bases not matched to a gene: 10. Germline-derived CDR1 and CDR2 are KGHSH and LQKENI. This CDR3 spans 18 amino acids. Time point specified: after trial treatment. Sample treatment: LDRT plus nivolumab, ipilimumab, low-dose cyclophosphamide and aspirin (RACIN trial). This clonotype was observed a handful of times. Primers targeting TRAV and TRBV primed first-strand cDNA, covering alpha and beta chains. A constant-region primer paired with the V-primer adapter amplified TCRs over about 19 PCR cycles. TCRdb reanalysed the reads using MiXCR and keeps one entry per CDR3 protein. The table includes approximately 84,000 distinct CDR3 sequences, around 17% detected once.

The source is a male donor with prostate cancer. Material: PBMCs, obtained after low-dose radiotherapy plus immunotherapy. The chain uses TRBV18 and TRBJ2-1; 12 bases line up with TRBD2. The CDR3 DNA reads TGTGCCAGCTCACCGATCAGCCCCGGGACTAGCGGGTACAATGAGCAGTTCTTC. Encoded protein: CASSPISPGTSGYNEQFF.